The entry that follows covers one TCR beta chain sequence. The entry originates in a study of blood T cell repertoires in COVID-19. The wider study: Whether acute or convalescent, the COVID-19 samples came from the United States, Italy and Spain. Nucleic acid was either cDNA or gDNA, and it came from T cells, B-cell-depleted T cells, or PBMCs.

This CDR3 has 11 residues. V dropped 6 bases and J dropped 5 bases, with 8 bases sitting between them. Under the authors' procedure: How many nucleated cells were present was estimated from reference gene primer amplification. Libraries were prepared by immunoSEQ multiplex PCR; TCRdb keeps only in-frame clonotypes and omits some of them. V, J and clone size are taken as reported in that table, and D and trimming were inferred from the DNA itself. The sample carries some 180,000 clones, about 80% recorded once. The TCR originated in a man between 65 and 85 years old with active or convalescent COVID-19. Sequencing was done on a sample of peripheral blood. The chain combines TRBV12-3 or TRBV12-4 with TRBJ2-7; no firm D call. The CDR3 nucleotides are TGTGCCAGCAGGGCTTTCGACGAGCAGTACTTC. As protein: CASRAFDEQYF.